The clone carrying this T cell receptor (beta chain) was found a few times. The assay was immunoSEQ multiplex PCR, and TCRdb's table has in-frame clones only and misses some. The table includes around 300,000 clones, roughly 90% detected once. The sample belongs to a study of blood T cell repertoires in COVID-19. The study drew participants aged about 18 to 95 years from about two dozen US areas. Unmatched junction bases numbered 9, after V lost 2 bases and J lost 7 bases. This CDR3 has 15 residues. Germline V lookup: CDR1 KGHSH, CDR2 LQKENI. This clonotype was obtained from a woman under 30 with acute COVID-19. The chain uses TRBV18 and TRBJ2-7, with 9 bases aligning to TRBD2. Material: PBMCs or T cells enriched from blood (not recorded which). The CDR3 bases are TGTGCCAGCTCACCATCTATTAGCGGGAGCCCGGAGCAGTACTTC. Encoded protein: CASSPSISGSPEQYF.